A single sample gave rise to the 32 T cell receptor beta chains below, sequenced in a study of blood T cell repertoires in COVID-19. Some clones are missing from TCRdb's copy, which holds only in-frame ones; the method was immunoSEQ multiplex PCR. The sample consists of under 250,000 clones, around 81% of them appearing once. Sequencing was carried out using peripheral blood. The source of these receptors is a woman in her 70s with acute or convalescent COVID-19.

This chain links TRBV7-3 with TRBJ2-3, with 9 positions matching TRBD2. Germline V gives CDR1 SGHTA, CDR2 FQGTGA. Trimming at V came to 5 bases and at J to 6 bases, leaving 9 bases not matched to a gene. The CDR3 is made up of 15 amino acids. CDR3 bases: TGTGCCAGCAGCCCCCATAGCGGGAGTAAGGATACGCAGTATTTT. This encodes CASSPHSGSKDTQYF.

The chain recombines TRBV28 with TRBJ1-2; D gene ambiguous. Trimming left V 2 bases short and J 1 base short, with 8 bases between. Per the germline V gene, CDR1 is MDHEN and CDR2 is SYDVKM. The CDR3 loop spans 14 amino acids. The CDR3: CASSLPGNNYGYTF. CDR3 in DNA: TGTGCCAGCAGTTTACCGGGTAATAACTATGGCTACACCTTC.

The chain is built from TRBV7-9 and TRBJ2-5; D may be TRBD1 (5 bases). Germline V CDR1 and CDR2: SEHNR, FQNEAQ (reference sequence). V was clipped by 10 bases and J by 3 bases, with 9 bases between them. CDR3 length equals 11 residues. Here the CDR3 reads CAIEGEETQYF. CDR3 coding DNA: TGTGCCATTGAAGGGGAAGAGACCCAGTACTTC.

The chain links TRBV20-1 to TRBJ1-4; no clear D gene. There are 11 residues in the CDR3. CDR1 and CDR2 (germline): DFQATT, SNEGSKA (reference sequence). Trimming cost V 2 bases and J 8 bases, with 6 bases left between them. CDR3: CSARYTEKLFF. The CDR3 coding sequence is TGCAGTGCTAGATATACAGAAAAACTGTTTTTT.

This clone is a singleton in its sample. This rearrangement joins TRBV2 to TRBJ2-1, with 9 nucleotides matching TRBD2. The CDR3 covers 16 residues. The V segment lost 3 bases and the J segment 8 bases; nucleotides outside the gene matches: 11. CDR1 SNHLY and CDR2 FYNNEI come from the germline V gene. The CDR3: CASSDAVGLAGDEQFF. CDR3 sequence (DNA): TGTGCCAGCAGTGATGCGGTAGGATTAGCGGGAGATGAGCAGTTCTTC.

The V call is TRBV19, the J call TRBJ2-1; possibly TRBD1 for D (5 bases). The V end lost 7 bases, the J end lost 9 bases, and 19 bases lay between the germline ends. This CDR3 is 14 amino acids long. Germline CDR1 is LNHDA and CDR2 is SQIVND (reference sequence). The CDR3 nucleotides read TGTGCCAGTAAAGGGGCCGCCAGCCGCGGTGAGCAGTTCTTC. This codes for CASKGAASRGEQFF.

This clone came up once. The CDR3: CASSQARAGGGNEQFF. As DNA, the CDR3 is TGTGCCAGCAGCCAAGCACGAGCGGGAGGAGGTAATGAGCAGTTCTTC. The chain combines TRBV3-1 (or the pseudogene TRBV3-2) with TRBJ2-1, with TRBD2 identical over 9 bases. The CDR3 contains 16 residues. Germline V lookup: CDR1 LGHDT, CDR2 YNNKEL (reference sequence). V gave up 1 base and J gave up 7 bases; unmatched junction bases: 8.

V usage is TRBV11-2 and J usage is TRBJ2-7, with D possibly matching TRBD1 (5 bases). CDR1 and CDR2 from the germline V gene are SGHAT and FQNNGV. The CDR3 loop spans 13 amino acids. V lost 3 bases and J lost 5, with 11 bases in between. CDR3 nucleotide sequence: TGTGCCAGCAGCTTGGCAGGGCCCCACGAGCAGTACTTC. Amino acid sequence: CASSLAGPHEQYF.

The rearrangement uses TRBV7-9 and TRBJ1-5; TRBD1 matches at 8 bases. Trimming at V came to 1 base and at J to 4 bases, leaving 6 bases not matched to a gene. The germline CDR1 and CDR2 sequences are SEHNR and FQNEAQ (reference sequence). This CDR3 is 16 amino acids long. The CDR3 bases are TGTGCCAGCAGCTTAGGGGACAGGCCTGAAAATCAGCCCCAGCATTTT. It encodes CASSLGDRPENQPQHF.

The chain couples TRBV19 to TRBJ2-3; D is perhaps TRBD2 (5 bases). This CDR3 region has 13 residues. The germline V gene has CDR1 LNHDA and CDR2 SQIVND (reference sequence). V shed 4 bases and J shed 3 bases, with 8 bases lying between them. This CDR3 is CASSTRGTDTQYF. DNA for the CDR3: TGTGCCAGTAGTACCCGGGGAACAGATACGCAGTATTTT.

This rearrangement joins TRBV3-1 (or the pseudogene TRBV3-2) to TRBJ1-2, with 9 nucleotides matching TRBD1. The CDR3 is made up of 15 amino acids. Unmatched junction bases numbered 8, after V lost 5 bases and J lost 4 bases. Germline values: CDR1 LGHDT, CDR2 YNNKEL (reference sequence). This CDR3 reads CASSGQDRGSYGYTF. The CDR3 DNA sequence: TGTGCCAGCAGCGGACAGGACAGGGGCAGCTATGGCTACACCTTC.

The chain employs TRBV11-2 and TRBJ1-3; tentative D call: TRBD1 (5 bases). V shed 6 bases and J shed 7 bases, with 16 bases lying between them. Germline V lookup: CDR1 SGHAT, CDR2 FQNNGV. This CDR3 is built from 14 residues. The CDR3 region has the DNA TGTGCCAGCAGACCTTCAGGGTCCGGGAACACCATATATTTT. Amino acid sequence: CASRPSGSGNTIYF.

This clone appeared a single time. The V and J genes are TRBV10-1 and TRBJ1-3; D is ambiguous. Germline CDR1 reads WNHNN; CDR2 reads SYGVQD (reference sequence). This CDR3 spans 17 amino acids. Trimming left V 0 bases short and J 1 base short, with 13 bases between. CDR3 loop: CASSESTRSGSGNTIYF. The CDR3 DNA follows: TGCGCCAGCAGTGAGTCGACTCGATCGGGGTCTGGAAACACCATATATTTT.

In its sample, this clone was seen a few times. The gene calls are TRBV7-9 and TRBJ2-1, with D perhaps TRBD1 (5 bases). V shed 1 base and J shed 6 bases, with 10 bases lying between them. Per germline, CDR1 SEHNR and CDR2 FQNEAQ (reference sequence). CDR3 length: 14 amino acids. Here the CDR3 reads CASSLGAGFNEQFF. The CDR3 region has the DNA TGTGCCAGCAGCTTAGGGGCAGGGTTCAATGAGCAGTTCTTC.

The chain couples TRBV7-8 to TRBJ2-5, with D perhaps matching TRBD2 (5 bases). The CDR3 runs to 14 residues. Germline V gene lookup returns CDR1 SGHVS and CDR2 FQNEAQ. Trimming removed 7 bases at V and 2 bases at J, with 14 bases between. CDR3 amino acids: CASTTLRGQETQYF. The CDR3, as DNA: TGTGCCAGCACCACTCTCCGGGGACAAGAGACCCAGTACTTC.

In the case of this clone: One end of the junction is discordant with germline, which a read error may explain. V and J are TRBV7-3 and TRBJ2-2; TRBD1 matches 9 bases. This CDR3 region has 15 residues. CDR1 and CDR2 (germline): SGHTA, FQGTGA. The CDR3 protein is CASSLTGGISGELFF. The CDR3 coding sequence is TGTGCCAGCAGCCTAACAGGGGGCATTTCCGGGGAGCTGTTTTTT.

The chain couples TRBV15 to TRBJ2-1; 11 nucleotides agree with TRBD2. The CDR3 is made up of 15 amino acids. V trimming: 2 bases; J trimming: 7 bases; junction bases outside the gene matches: 4. CDR1 is LNHNV and CDR2 is YYDKDF in the germline V gene (reference sequence). The CDR3 DNA reads as TGTGCCACCAGCAGAACGGGACTAGCGGAGAATGAGCAGTTCTTC. It translates to CATSRTGLAENEQFF. Full variable domain (rest looked up from reference TRBV15 and TRBJ2-1): DAMVIQNPRYQVTQFGKPVTLSCSQTLNHNVMYWYQQKSSQAPKLLFHYYDKDFNNEADTPDNFQSRRPNTSFCFLDIRSPGLGDTAMYLCATSRTGLAENEQFFGPGTRLTVL.

The chain combines TRBV12-5 with TRBJ2-1, with TRBD2 matching 11 bases. The length of the CDR3 is 16 residues. The junction had 15 bases not matched to a gene; V was cut back by 5 bases and J by 12 bases. Germline V gene lookup returns CDR1 LGHNT and CDR2 FRNRAP. This CDR3 is CASGRTGTSGPPRQFF. The CDR3 bases are TGTGCTAGTGGTCGAACCGGGACTAGCGGACCGCCTAGGCAGTTCTTC.

Here the CDR3 reads CAWSVRGSGRRETQYF. The CDR3 nucleotides read TGTGCCTGGAGTGTACGTGGTAGCGGGAGACGGGAGACCCAGTACTTC. The V gene is TRBV30, the J gene TRBJ2-5; 9 positions agree with TRBD2. CDR1 and CDR2 (germline): GTSNPN, SVGIG (reference sequence). There are 16 residues in the CDR3. J lost 5 bases, V lost 0 bases, and 10 bases had no gene match.

The V gene is TRBV4-1, the J gene TRBJ2-7, with TRBD2 matching over 11 bases. Germline V gene data show CDR1 as MGHRA and CDR2 as YSYEKL. The CDR3 covers 19 residues. Trimming removed 0 bases from V and 4 bases from J; junction bases left unmatched: 14. CDR3 DNA sequence: TGCGCCAGCAGCCAAGATCGGAGACTAGCGGGACCCCGGGGATACGAGCAGTACTTC. Protein sequence: CASSQDRRLAGPRGYEQYF.

V usage is TRBV3-1 (or the pseudogene TRBV3-2) and J usage is TRBJ2-2; the match to TRBD1 covers 9 bases. Germline lookup yields CDR1 LGHDT and CDR2 YNNKEL (reference sequence). V lost 4 bases, J lost 7 bases, and 7 bases stayed unmatched. The CDR3 totals 15 residues. CDR3 in amino acids: CASSLRDRVSGELFF. DNA for the CDR3: TGTGCCAGCAGCCTTAGGGACAGGGTGAGCGGGGAGCTGTTTTTT.

The chain has TRBV11-2 and TRBJ1-1; D ambiguous. The CDR3 totals 15 residues. V was shortened by 5 bases and J by 0 bases, with 13 bases between the two germline ends. Germline values: CDR1 SGHAT, CDR2 FQNNGV. The CDR3 spells CASSPSPMLNTEAFF. CDR3 in DNA: TGTGCCAGCAGCCCCTCGCCTATGCTGAACACTGAAGCTTTCTTT.

The chain carries TRBV24-1 and TRBJ2-3, with 11 nucleotides matching TRBD1. The V segment lost 3 bases and the J segment 2 bases; nucleotides outside the gene matches: 0. The CDR3 is 15 amino acids. CDR1 and CDR2 from the germline V gene are KGHDR and SFDVKD. Here the CDR3 reads CATSDGQGATDTQYF. CDR3 DNA: TGTGCCACCAGTGATGGACAGGGGGCCACAGATACGCAGTATTTT.

This chain uses TRBV2 with TRBJ1-1; D is possibly TRBD1 (6 bases). V was trimmed by 7 bases and J by 4 bases, leaving 16 bases between them. Germline values: CDR1 SNHLY, CDR2 FYNNEI. The CDR3 spans 14 residues. In DNA form, the CDR3 reads TGTGCCAGCACCGGCGGACAGAGAATCACTGAAGCTTTCTTT. Residues: CASTGGQRITEAFF.

The genes are TRBV2 and TRBJ2-2; a possible D gene is TRBD2 (5 bases). CDR3 length: 13 amino acids. V was cut by 5 bases and J by 4 bases, with 8 bases left in between. The germline gives CDR1 SNHLY, CDR2 FYNNEI. The CDR3 spells CASSWELTGELFF. The CDR3 DNA is TGTGCCAGCAGTTGGGAGCTCACCGGGGAGCTGTTTTTT.

This rearrangement joins TRBV19 to TRBJ2-7, with 8 bases aligning to TRBD1. The ends lost 7 bases at V and 4 bases at J; junction bases unmatched: 15. Germline loops: CDR1 LNHDA, CDR2 SQIVND (reference sequence). This CDR3 has 16 amino acids. The CDR3 is CASTLTRDRGGYEQYF. DNA for the CDR3: TGTGCCAGTACCCTTACCCGAGACAGGGGCGGTTACGAGCAGTACTTC.

The chain combines TRBV18 with TRBJ2-7; D possibly corresponds to TRBD1 (6 bases). The V gene lost 1 base and the J gene lost 4 bases, with 11 bases spanning the gap. Germline V lookup: CDR1 KGHSH, CDR2 LQKENI. CDR3 length: 14 amino acids. This CDR3 reads CASSPQAGVYEQYF. DNA for the CDR3: TGTGCCAGCTCACCACAGGCAGGGGTATACGAGCAGTACTTC.

The chain employs TRBV3-1 (or the pseudogene TRBV3-2) and TRBJ2-7; the match to TRBD1 covers 7 bases. With 5 bases clipped from V and 2 bases from J, the junction kept 9 bases outside the gene matches. Germline CDR1 reads LGHDT; CDR2 reads YNNKEL (reference sequence). This CDR3 comprises 15 residues. The CDR3 bases are TGTGCCAGCAGCTACGACCACAGGGGCCCCTACGAGCAGTACTTC. It is translated as CASSYDHRGPYEQYF.

The chain employs TRBV3-1 (or the pseudogene TRBV3-2) and TRBJ2-2; D is undetermined. The germline V and J ends were trimmed by 4 bases and 1 base, with 10 bases remaining between them. The germline V gene encodes CDR1 LGHDT and CDR2 YNNKEL (reference sequence). This CDR3 has 15 amino acids. CDR3: CASSPRLRNTGELFF. The CDR3, as DNA: TGTGCCAGCAGCCCAAGACTGAGGAACACCGGGGAGCTGTTTTTT.

The chain links TRBV3-1 (or the pseudogene TRBV3-2) to TRBJ2-7; 8 bases are a match to TRBD2. V lost 1 base, J lost 2 bases, and 7 bases stayed unmatched. Germline V gene lookup returns CDR1 LGHDT and CDR2 YNNKEL (reference sequence). This CDR3 has 16 amino acids. The CDR3 coding sequence is TGTGCCAGCAGCCAAGTCAGCGGGAGATTAACCTACGAGCAGTACTTC. Its translation is CASSQVSGRLTYEQYF.

The J gene is TRBJ2-4, the V gene TRBV30, with D tentatively TRBD1 (5 bases). Trimming left V 0 bases short and J 7 bases short, with 13 bases between. The CDR3 extends over 14 amino acids. Germline CDR1 GTSNPN, CDR2 SVGIG (reference sequence). Here the CDR3 reads CAWSVGQNTNIQYF. In DNA form, the CDR3 reads TGTGCCTGGAGTGTGGGGCAGAACACTAACATTCAGTACTTC.

This chain links TRBV28 with TRBJ2-5, with TRBD2 matching over 10 bases. The germline gives CDR1 MDHEN, CDR2 SYDVKM. The V gene end was trimmed by 8 bases and the J gene end by 5 bases; junction bases not matched to a gene: 14. The CDR3 runs to 16 residues. The CDR3 region is CASDLRGASGSETQYF. For the CDR3, the DNA is TGTGCCAGCGATCTGCGGGGGGCTAGCGGGAGTGAGACCCAGTACTTC.